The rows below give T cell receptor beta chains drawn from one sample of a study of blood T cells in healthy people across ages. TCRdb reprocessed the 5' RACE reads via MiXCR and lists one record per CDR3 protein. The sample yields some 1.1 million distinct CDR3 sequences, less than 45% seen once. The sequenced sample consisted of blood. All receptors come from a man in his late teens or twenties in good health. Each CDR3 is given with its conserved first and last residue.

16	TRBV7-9	CASSFGRGSGANVLTF
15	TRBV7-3	CASSGDASSYNEQFF
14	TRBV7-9	CASSQSAGNTEAFF
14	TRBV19	CASTTTRTGPEAFF
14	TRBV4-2	CASSQYSSNQPQHF
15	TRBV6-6	CASSTGGADGNTIYF
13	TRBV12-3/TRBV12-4	CASTPGGIDEQFF
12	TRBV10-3	CAISESGGEAFF
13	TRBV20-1	CSASAQVGQPQHF
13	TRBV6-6	CASRRDGLYEQYF
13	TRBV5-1	CASSLRDAAALHF
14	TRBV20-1	CSARDVSFPDTQYF
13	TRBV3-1	CASDDGFYNEQYF
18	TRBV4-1	CASSQPRGTSGGGETQYF
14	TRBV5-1	CASSTGGNTGELFF
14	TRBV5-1	CASSLDGNSLGYTF
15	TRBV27	CASSLIGFATDTQYF
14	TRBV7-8	CASSSGSGIYGYTF
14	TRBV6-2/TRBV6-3	CASSYGGQNTEAFF
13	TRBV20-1	CSARVDRDQPQHF
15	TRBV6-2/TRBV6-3	CASTYRGTKSTGYTF
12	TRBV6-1	CASTLLEPRLFF
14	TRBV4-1	CASRITGDVNGYTF
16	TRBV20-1	CSARSSQGASWTEAFF
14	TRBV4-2	CASSHEQGNYGYTF
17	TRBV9	CASSVDGIGGLGYGYTF
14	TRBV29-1	CSVGPNRGRYEQYF
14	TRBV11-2	CASTSRPNTGELFF
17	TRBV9	CASSVSSLGPNTGELFF
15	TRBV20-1	CSASPRDSGTNEQFF
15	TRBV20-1	CSALVLQNPYNEQFF
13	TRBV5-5	CASSRTINQPQHF
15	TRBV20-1	CSAREGTGSNEKLFF
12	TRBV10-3	CAISETGSDYTF
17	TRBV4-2	CASSQEVGRLPLGELFF
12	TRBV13	CASSAERETQYF
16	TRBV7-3	CASSLYYRPNTGELFF
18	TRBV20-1	CSASDRYTRGGMNTEAFF
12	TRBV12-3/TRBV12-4	CASSLRVQEQYF
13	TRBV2	CASNWQRTYEQYF
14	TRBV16	CASSLPGRVQGYTF
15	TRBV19	CASSALAGDNNEQFF
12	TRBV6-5	CASSPSGNGQFF
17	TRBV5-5	CASSLEAGFESNQPQHF
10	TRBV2	CATSGYEQYF
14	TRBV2	CASSDRGRADTQYF
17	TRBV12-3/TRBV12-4	CASSLSRAGVSITEAFF
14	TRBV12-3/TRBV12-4	CASSSQGQGEKLFF
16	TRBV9	CASSLTGGRGLETQYF
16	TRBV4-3	CASSQASGQGIYGYTF
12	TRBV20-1	CSALGYQETQYF
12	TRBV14	CASSRWTDTQYF
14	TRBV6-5	CASRRGTGDNEQFF
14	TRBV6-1	CASSPGQVGNTIYF
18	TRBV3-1	CASSHPHPLAGIYNEQFF
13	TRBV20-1	CSARTLLPDTQYF